The present T cell receptor (beta chain) was sequenced within a study of human T cells and chemical hapten exposure. This clonotype was counted ten times or more. Its antigen remains unknown. Time point specified: patch test 2, 6 weeks after DPC sensitization. Specified treatment: therapeutic diphenylcyclopropenone sensitization with weekly scalp DPC. This CDR3 contains 17 residues. Looked up from germline, CDR1 is LNHNV and CDR2 is YYDKDF (reference sequence). V lost 0 bases, J lost 4 bases, and 6 bases stayed unmatched. MiXCR, run by TCRdb on the RACE reads, gives a single entry per CDR3 protein. The table shows under 450,000 distinct CDR3 sequences, with under 6.5% occurring only once. Overall study findings and caveats: Controls formed significantly fewer large CDR3 similarity clusters than expanded TCRs did. With DPC sensitization, TCRs exceeding 1 in 1000 frequency showed no change.

The rearrangement uses TRBV15 and TRBJ2-6; 7 positions match TRBD2. Sample: whole blood, taken in connection with sensitization to the hapten diphenylcyclopropenone (DPC). The origin of this receptor is a woman aged 18-29 years with alopecia areata. Some clones in this sample may be carry-over from other donors' samples. The CDR3 reads CATSREYRGDGANVLTF. CDR3 coding DNA: TGTGCCACCAGCAGAGAATACCGGGGGGACGGGGCCAACGTCCTGACTTTC.